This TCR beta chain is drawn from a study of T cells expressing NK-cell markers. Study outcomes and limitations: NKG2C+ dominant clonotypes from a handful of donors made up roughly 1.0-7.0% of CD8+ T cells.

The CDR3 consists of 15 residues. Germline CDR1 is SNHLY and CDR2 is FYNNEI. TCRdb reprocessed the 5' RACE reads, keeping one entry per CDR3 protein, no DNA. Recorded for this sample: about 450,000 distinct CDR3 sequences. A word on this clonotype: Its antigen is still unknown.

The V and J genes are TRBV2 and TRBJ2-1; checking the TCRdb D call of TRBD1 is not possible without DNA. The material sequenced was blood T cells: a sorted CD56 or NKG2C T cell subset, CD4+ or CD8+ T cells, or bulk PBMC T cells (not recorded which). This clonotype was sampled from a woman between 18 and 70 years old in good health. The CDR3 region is CASRGQGGLYNEQFF.